Shown below are 5 T cell receptor beta chains from a single sample sequenced in a study of chemoradiotherapy in HPV16-positive cancers. Method: immunoSEQ multiplex PCR; TCRdb's copy keeps in-frame clones and lacks some. The repertoire holds approximately 14,000 clones, with approximately 91% as singletons. This material consisted of blood, taken from a patient who underwent chemoradiotherapy. These receptors all come from a human donor with HPV-associated anogenital cancer.

This chain uses TRBV15 with TRBJ1-5; 10 nucleotides match TRBD1. The CDR3 consists of 14 residues. Germline CDR1 LNHNV, CDR2 YYDKDF (reference sequence). The J segment lost 7 bases and the V segment lost 7 bases, leaving 7 bases of the junction unmatched. For the CDR3, the DNA is TGTGCCACCACCCTGACAGGGGGCGGACAGCCCCAGCATTTT. Protein product: CATTLTGGGQPQHF.

The rearrangement uses TRBV15 and TRBJ1-1; D might be TRBD1 (5 bases). V gave up 4 bases and J gave up 1 base, with 13 bases separating them. CDR3 length: 15 amino acids. The germline CDR1 and CDR2 sequences are LNHNV and YYDKDF (reference sequence). The DNA of the CDR3 is TGTGCCACCAGCAATAGGGGATACCGGAACACTGAAGCTTTCTTT. It translates to CATSNRGYRNTEAFF.

This chain joins TRBV2 and TRBJ2-1; the D is unclear. This CDR3 contains 11 residues. Trimming removed 7 bases at V and 5 bases at J, with 6 bases between. Germline CDR1 SNHLY, CDR2 FYNNEI. The CDR3 loop is CASTINNEQFF. The CDR3 nucleotides read TGTGCCAGCACCATCAACAATGAGCAGTTCTTC.

The chain couples TRBV7-9 to TRBJ2-5; D uncertain. Germline assignment: CDR1 SEHNR and CDR2 FQNEAQ (reference sequence). V dropped 1 base and J dropped 0 bases, with 9 bases sitting between them. The CDR3 runs 15 residues. The CDR3 sequence is CASSLGPQYQETQYF. The CDR3 DNA sequence: TGTGCCAGCAGCTTAGGACCCCAATACCAAGAGACCCAGTACTTC.

The rearrangement links TRBV18 to TRBJ2-2, with D perhaps assigned TRBD1 or TRBD2 (5 bases each). V lost 1 base, J lost 2 bases, and 17 bases lay in between. This CDR3 is built from 18 residues. Germline values: CDR1 KGHSH, CDR2 LQKENI. The CDR3 here is CASSPLHPGRPNTGELFF. DNA of the CDR3: TGTGCCAGCTCACCACTCCACCCGGGACGGCCAAACACCGGGGAGCTGTTTTTT. Complete variable domain (other parts from reference TRBV18 and TRBJ2-2): NAGVMQNPRHLVRRRGQEARLRCSPMKGHSHVYWYRQLPEEGLKFMVYLQKENIIDESGMPKERFSAEFPKEGPSILRIQQVVRGDSAAYFCASSPLHPGRPNTGELFFGEGSRLTVL.